The next 26 T cell receptor beta chains were all read from a single sample in a study of blood T cell repertoires in COVID-19. Only in-frame clones appear in the TCRdb table, and some are missing; sequencing was by immunoSEQ multiplex PCR. The repertoire has 220,000 or so clones, roughly 84% of them found once; the top ten carry 15% to 20%. The sample comprised peripheral blood. These receptor sequences come from a man aged 30 to 39 with active or convalescent COVID-19.

The chain employs TRBV6-5 and TRBJ1-6, with 11 bases that match TRBD1. The germline V gene has CDR1 MNHEY and CDR2 SVGAGI. The CDR3 length is 15 residues. V dropped 6 bases and J dropped 10; count of bases not matched to a gene: 8. The CDR3 protein is CASRYMRTGGSPLHF. CDR3 in DNA: TGTGCCAGCAGATATATGAGGACAGGGGGCTCACCCCTCCACTTT.

The chain combines TRBV5-5 with TRBJ1-2; no reliable D call. Trimming took 2 bases from V and 7 from J, leaving 9 bases between them. Germline V CDR1 and CDR2: SGHKS, YYEKEE (reference sequence). CDR3 size: 12 residues. The CDR3 nucleotides are TGTGCCAGCAGCTTTGAGGCGCGTGGCTACACCTTC. Translation gives CASSFEARGYTF.

This rearrangement joins TRBV18 to TRBJ1-5; a weak D match, TRBD1 (5 bases). CDR1 KGHSH and CDR2 LQKENI come from the germline V gene. V was pared by 0 bases and J by 8 bases, with 8 bases between. The CDR3 covers 13 residues. The CDR3 coding sequence is TGTGCCAGCTCACCACCAACGGGGGAGCCCCAGCATTTT. It yields the protein CASSPPTGEPQHF.

The chain joins TRBV4-3 to TRBJ2-7, with 7 bases aligning to TRBD1. CDR1 and CDR2 (germline): LGHNA, YSLEER. J gave up 6 bases and V 0 bases, and 14 bases lay outside the gene matches. The CDR3 runs 17 residues. The CDR3 sequence is CASSQDPDRALRGEQYF. CDR3 in DNA: TGCGCCAGCAGCCAAGACCCAGACAGGGCCCTCCGTGGCGAGCAGTACTTC.

The V gene is TRBV30, the J gene TRBJ2-6; D perhaps matches TRBD1 (5 bases). Germline V gives CDR1 GTSNPN, CDR2 SVGIG (reference sequence). V lost 0 bases, J lost 4 bases, and 10 bases lay in between. The CDR3 sequence is 15 residues long. In DNA, the CDR3 is TGTGCCTGGAGTGTAGCAGGGCCCGGGGCCAACGTCCTGACTTTC. Its translation is CAWSVAGPGANVLTF.

The gene calls are TRBV10-1 and TRBJ2-5, with D perhaps matching TRBD2 (6 bases). V was shortened by 0 bases and J by 4 bases, with 15 bases between the two germline ends. This CDR3 has 16 residues. From germline, CDR1 is WNHNN and CDR2 SYGVQD (reference sequence). The CDR3 nucleotides read TGCGCCAGCAGTGAGTCCGCGGGGTTTGGGAGAGAGACCCAGTACTTC. Amino acids: CASSESAGFGRETQYF.

This clone has only one observation. The CDR3 DNA follows: TGTGCCAGCAGCTTAACCCCCAAGCAGGGGGCCTACGAGCAGTACTTC. It yields the protein CASSLTPKQGAYEQYF. The genes are TRBV7-6 and TRBJ2-7, with 7 nucleotides matching TRBD1. CDR3 length: 16 amino acids. The V gene's germline CDR1 is SGHVS and CDR2 FNYEAQ. The V segment lost 2 bases and the J segment 2 bases; nucleotides outside the gene matches: 9.

CDR3 protein: CATSRGDRANQETQYF. CDR3 nucleotide sequence: TGTGCCACCAGCAGAGGGGACAGGGCCAACCAAGAGACCCAGTACTTC. The chain combines TRBV15 with TRBJ2-5; TRBD1 matches at 9 bases. Trimming at V came to 1 base and at J to 0 bases, leaving 3 bases not matched to a gene. Germline lookup yields CDR1 LNHNV and CDR2 YYDKDF (reference sequence). CDR3 length: 16 amino acids.

The DNA for the CDR3 is TGTGCCAGCAGCTTAGTCACTAGCGGGGTCTACGAGCAGTACTTC. Translated, it gives CASSLVTSGVYEQYF. The chain recombines TRBV7-9 with TRBJ2-7; 10 bases map to TRBD2. This CDR3 has 15 amino acids. V lost 1 base and J lost 3; bases outside the gene matches: 3. Germline V gives CDR1 SEHNR, CDR2 FQNEAQ (reference sequence). Based on the CDR3 plus reference TRBV7-9 and TRBJ2-7, the full variable domain is DTGVSQNPRHKITKRGQNVTFRCDPISEHNRLYWYRQTLGQGPEFLTYFQNEAQLEKSRLLSDRFSAERPKGSFSTLEIQRTEQGDSAMYLCASSLVTSGVYEQYFGPGTRLTVT.

This chain joins TRBV30 and TRBJ2-3, with no clear D. CDR1 and CDR2 (germline): GTSNPN, SVGIG (reference sequence). V lost 0 bases and J lost 1, with 11 bases in between. CDR3 size: 15 residues. Here the CDR3 reads CAWSVTTPRTDTQYF. The CDR3 nucleotides read TGTGCCTGGAGTGTAACAACGCCCCGCACAGATACGCAGTATTTT.

The chain combines TRBV3-1 (or the pseudogene TRBV3-2) with TRBJ2-1; the match to TRBD2 covers 7 bases. The CDR3 is 13 amino acids. V lost 4 bases, J lost 12 bases, and 9 bases stayed unmatched. The germline CDR1 and CDR2 sequences are LGHDT and YNNKEL (reference sequence). CDR3 DNA: TGTGCCAGCAGCCTACTGACTAGCCCCGGGCAGTTCTTC. Translating it yields CASSLLTSPGQFF.

V gene TRBV7-9 combines with J gene TRBJ1-5, with TRBD1 matching over 7 bases. This CDR3 has 15 amino acids. The ends lost 4 bases at V and 6 bases at J; junction bases unmatched: 9. Germline V gives CDR1 SEHNR, CDR2 FQNEAQ (reference sequence). The CDR3 nucleotides read TGTGCCAGCAGCTCCGGGACAGTGACGGGTCAGCCCCAGCATTTT. Translation: CASSSGTVTGQPQHF. Supplemented by reference TRBV7-9 and TRBJ1-5, the full variable domain reads DTGVSQNPRHKITKRGQNVTFRCDPISEHNRLYWYRQTLGQGPEFLTYFQNEAQLEKSRLLSDRFSAERPKGSFSTLEIQRTEQGDSAMYLCASSSGTVTGQPQHFGDGTRLSIL.

The V gene is TRBV5-1, the J gene TRBJ2-5, with D possibly being TRBD2 (5 bases). Germline CDR1 is SGHRS and CDR2 is YFSETQ. The CDR3 totals 13 residues. Trimming stripped 2 bases from V and 5 bases from J, with 10 bases between. As DNA, the CDR3 is TGCGCCAGCAGCTTCGCCGGGATGGAGACCCAGTACTTC. Residues: CASSFAGMETQYF.

This sequence joins TRBV7-3 and TRBJ2-3; the D gene is possibly TRBD2 (6 bases). The germline gives CDR1 SGHTA, CDR2 FQGTGA. The length of the CDR3 is 14 residues. V dropped 5 bases and J dropped 0 bases, with 9 bases sitting between them. The CDR3 nucleotides read TGTGCCAGCAGCAATAGCGGTAGCACAGATACGCAGTATTTT. Amino acid sequence: CASSNSGSTDTQYF.

The chain joins TRBV5-5 to TRBJ2-1, with TRBD2 as a possible D gene (6 bases). With 4 bases removed from V and 10 bases from J, the gap between germline ends came to 9 bases. Germline V gene lookup returns CDR1 SGHKS and CDR2 YYEKEE (reference sequence). This CDR3 spans 11 amino acids. Here the CDR3 reads CASSPREEQFF. Written as DNA, the CDR3 is TGTGCCAGCAGCCCCCGGGAGGAGCAGTTCTTC.

The V and J genes are TRBV4-3 and TRBJ2-3; tentatively, D is TRBD2 (5 bases). The germline V and J ends were trimmed by 4 bases and 1 base, with 12 bases remaining between them. Germline CDR1 reads LGHNA; CDR2 reads YSLEER. CDR3 size: 15 residues. The CDR3 coding sequence is TGCGCCAGCAGCCTCCGCCCCGGGGGCACAGATACGCAGTATTTT. As protein: CASSLRPGGTDTQYF.

Only one count was recorded for this clone. The chain employs TRBV19 and TRBJ2-7; weak D call: TRBD2 (6 bases). Germline V gene sequence: CDR1 LNHDA, CDR2 SQIVND (reference sequence). This CDR3 spans 16 amino acids. V lost 1 base and J 3 bases, leaving 16 bases between the germline ends. The CDR3 coding sequence is TGTGCCAGTAGTATAGCGGAGGGAATCGGCTACTACGAGCAGTACTTC. Translating it yields CASSIAEGIGYYEQYF.

The rearrangement uses TRBV3-1 (or the pseudogene TRBV3-2) and TRBJ2-1, with D unresolved. The germline V and J ends were trimmed by 4 bases and 6 bases, with 7 bases remaining between them. The CDR3 totals 12 residues. Germline CDR1 reads LGHDT; CDR2 reads YNNKEL (reference sequence). The CDR3 is CASSRTANEQFF. CDR3 bases: TGTGCCAGCAGCCGTACAGCCAATGAGCAGTTCTTC.

The chain combines TRBV2 with TRBJ1-1; the D gene is possibly TRBD1 (6 bases). Germline lookup yields CDR1 SNHLY and CDR2 FYNNEI. This CDR3 has 13 residues. Deletions cut 7 bases from V and 2 bases from J, with 11 bases between. The CDR3 reads CASTVDRNTEAFF. The CDR3 DNA follows: TGTGCCAGCACCGTGGACAGAAACACTGAAGCTTTCTTT. The complete variable domain, with remaining parts taken from reference TRBV2 and TRBJ1-1, reads EPEVTQTPSHQVTQMGQEVILRCVPISNHLYFYWYRQILGQKVEFLVSFYNNEISEKSEIFDDQFSVERPDGSNFTLKIRSTKLEDSAMYFCASTVDRNTEAFFGQGTRLTVV.

The chain uses TRBV9 and TRBJ2-1, with 8 bases aligning to TRBD2. The CDR3 is 16 amino acids. The germline V gene has CDR1 SGDLS and CDR2 YYNGEE. With V trimmed by 4 bases and J by 3 bases, 9 bases remained unmatched. The CDR3 region is CASSPRSAGGYNEQFF. DNA of the CDR3: TGTGCCAGCAGCCCCCGTTCCGCGGGGGGCTACAATGAGCAGTTCTTC.

This clone showed up just a few times. The chain recombines TRBV5-1 with TRBJ2-7, with D possibly being TRBD2 (6 bases). The CDR3 runs to 14 residues. V was pared by 0 bases and J by 4 bases, with 11 bases between. Germline V gene data show CDR1 as SGHRS and CDR2 as YFSETQ. The CDR3 spells CASSLERRAYEQYF. CDR3 nucleotides: TGCGCCAGCAGCTTGGAGAGGAGGGCGTACGAGCAGTACTTC. Full variable domain (remainder filled in from reference TRBV5-1 and TRBJ2-7): KAGVTQTPRYLIKTRGQQVTLSCSPISGHRSVSWYQQTPGQGLQFLFEYFSETQRNKGNFPGRFSGRQFSNSRSEMNVSTLELGDSALYLCASSLERRAYEQYFGPGTRLTVT.

The DNA of the CDR3 is TGTGCCAGTAGTAGGGGAGCCGGGACAGGGGGTACTGAAGCTTTCTTT. This gives the protein CASSRGAGTGGTEAFF. J is TRBJ1-1 and V is TRBV19; 11 nucleotides line up with TRBD1. The CDR3 is 16 amino acids. The J segment lost 5 bases and the V segment lost 4 bases, leaving 9 bases of the junction unmatched. Germline V gives CDR1 LNHDA, CDR2 SQIVND (reference sequence).

This chain joins TRBV14 and TRBJ2-5, with 10 bases lining up with TRBD2. The CDR3 covers 16 residues. V lost 4 bases, J lost 6 bases, and 11 bases stayed unmatched. The germline V gene has CDR1 SGHDN and CDR2 FVKESK. The CDR3 sequence is CASSPWGSGRTQTQYF. The CDR3 nucleotides read TGTGCCAGCAGCCCTTGGGGTAGCGGGAGGACCCAGACCCAGTACTTC.

The chain has TRBV6-2 or TRBV6-3 and TRBJ2-7, with D hard to call. This CDR3 has 11 amino acids. The V gene's germline CDR1 is MNHEY and CDR2 SVGEGT. Trimming shortened V by 2 bases and J by 7 bases, and 6 bases separated the two germline ends. The CDR3, as DNA: TGTGCCAGCAGTTACGTCAGGGAGCAGTACTTC. Amino acids: CASSYVREQYF.

This chain uses TRBV7-2 with TRBJ1-2; the match to TRBD1 covers 9 bases. CDR1 and CDR2 (germline): SGHTA, FQGNSA. The trim removed 5 bases at V and 0 bases at J, leaving 4 bases unmatched. This CDR3 region has 15 residues. CDR3 in DNA: TGTGCCAGCAGCCCGACAGGGGGGACTAACTATGGCTACACCTTC. Translation gives CASSPTGGTNYGYTF.

The rearrangement links TRBV5-4 to TRBJ2-5; 12 nucleotides match TRBD1. CDR3 length equals 16 residues. After removal of 4 bases from V and 4 bases from J, the junction contained 8 bases not matched to a gene. Germline V gene sequence: CDR1 SGHNT, CDR2 YYREEE (reference sequence). CDR3 region: CASSIGTGGRGETQYF. Written as DNA, the CDR3 is TGTGCCAGCAGCATAGGGACAGGGGGCCGGGGAGAGACCCAGTACTTC.